The entry that follows covers one T cell receptor (beta chain) sequence. Original methodology: Reference gene primers were amplified, and this amplification served to estimate nucleated cell counts. TCRdb's table, derived via immunoSEQ multiplex PCR, lists solely in-frame clones and lacks some. The DNA gave D and trimming, while V, J and clone size come from that table. Of 40,000 to 45,000 clones detected, more than 75% appear once; the ten largest clones hold about 28%. Germline CDR1 is MNHEY and CDR2 is SVGEGT. V gave up 0 bases and J gave up 2 bases; unmatched junction bases: 0. CDR3 length: 14 amino acids. This record belongs to a study of blood T cell repertoires in COVID-19. Study in general: Specimens from acute and convalescent COVID-19 originated in the United States, Italy and Spain. Sample material is recorded as cDNA or gDNA derived from T cells, B-cell-depleted T cells, or PBMCs.

The clonotype originates from an elderly man with acute or convalescent COVID-19. Sequences were obtained from peripheral blood. The genes are TRBV6-2 or TRBV6-3 and TRBJ1-2; 7 bases align to TRBD1. The CDR3 region has the DNA TGTGCCAGCAGTTACTCACAGGGGAACTATGGCTACACCTTC. Translated, it gives CASSYSQGNYGYTF.